The T cell receptor beta chain under discussion was sequenced for a study of blood T cell repertoires in COVID-19. As for the study in general: Acute and convalescent COVID-19 samples came from the United States, Italy and Spain. PBMCs, B-cell-depleted T cells, or T cells were the source of the cDNA or gDNA that made up the material.

J gave up 2 bases and V 5 bases, and 7 bases lay outside the gene matches. This CDR3 spans 15 amino acids. Germline CDR1 MNHEY, CDR2 SMNVEV (reference sequence). Per the authors' pipeline: Counts of nucleated cells, estimated from reference gene primer amplification, were obtained. Method: immunoSEQ multiplex PCR; TCRdb's copy keeps in-frame clones and lacks some. Clone size and the V and J calls come from that table; the DNA yielded D and trimming. The sample includes roughly 400,000 clones, around 87% of them seen just once. The sequenced sample consisted of peripheral blood. The sequence was obtained from a woman aged 55-70 years with COVID-19, enrolled during active disease. The chain combines TRBV27 with TRBJ1-1; 8 bases align to TRBD1. CDR3 region: CASSRRGQGNTEAFF. The CDR3 nucleotides are TGTGCCAGCAGTCGACGAGGACAGGGTAACACTGAAGCTTTCTTT.